Following are 12 T cell receptor beta chains from one sample sequenced in a study of T cells after yellow fever vaccination. Via MiXCR, TCRdb re-called the 5' RACE reads, giving one row per CDR3 protein. The sample has around 590,000 distinct CDR3 sequences; around an eighth are singletons. Sequences were derived from PBMCs, sampled on the day of the yellow fever booster vaccination. The receptors derive from a man younger than 45 who received the YFV17D yellow fever vaccine.

The CDR3 region is CSAGGGTDTQYF. CDR3 DNA: TGCAGTGCGGGCGGGGGCACAGATACGCAGTATTTT. The chain combines TRBV20-1 with TRBJ2-3; a possible D gene is TRBD2 (6 bases). CDR1 is DFQATT and CDR2 is SNEGSKA in the germline V gene (reference sequence). The CDR3 sequence is 12 residues long. Trimming took 6 bases from V and 1 from J, leaving 8 bases between them.

This clonotype was seen more than once but under ten times. The rearrangement links TRBV6-5 to TRBJ2-3; D perhaps matches TRBD2 (6 bases). In germline, CDR1 is MNHEY, CDR2 SVGAGI. The CDR3 loop spans 17 amino acids. V shed 4 bases and J shed 4 bases, with 21 bases lying between them. CDR3 sequence reads: CASSSNTPGVLPDTQYF. The DNA for the CDR3 is TGTGCCAGCAGTTCAAATACCCCGGGAGTCCTGCCAGATACGCAGTATTTT.

The rearrangement uses TRBV25-1 and TRBJ2-2; TRBD2 agrees at 8 bases. This CDR3 region has 13 residues. Germline loops: CDR1 MGHDK, CDR2 SYGVNS. Losses at the gene ends were 9 bases for V and 4 bases for J; bases not matched to a gene: 4. The CDR3 reads CASTSGPTGELFF. The CDR3 coding sequence is TGTGCCAGTACTAGCGGACCCACCGGGGAGCTGTTTTTT.

The chain employs TRBV20-1 and TRBJ2-5; D is possibly TRBD1 (5 bases). This CDR3 region has 13 residues. From germline, CDR1 is DFQATT and CDR2 SNEGSKA (reference sequence). Trimming cost V 4 bases and J 5 bases, with 14 bases left between them. CDR3 nucleotide sequence: TGCAGTGCTATCGGCCGCCCAGGGGAGACCCAGTACTTC. Residues: CSAIGRPGETQYF.

In its sample, this clonotype was seen a few times. The chain uses TRBV11-2 and TRBJ2-3; D is possibly TRBD2 (6 bases). The CDR3 is 14 residues long. Germline values: CDR1 SGHAT, CDR2 FQNNGV. With 5 bases removed from V and 6 bases from J, the gap between germline ends came to 15 bases. CDR3 sequence: CASSPTTGGDTQYF. CDR3 coding DNA: TGTGCCAGCAGCCCTACGACTGGGGGGGATACGCAGTATTTT. Looking up the rest from reference TRBV11-2 and TRBJ2-3 gives the full variable domain: EAGVAQSPRYKIIEKRQSVAFWCNPISGHATLYWYQQILGQGPKLLIQFQNNGVVDDSQLPKDRFSAERLKGVDSTLKIQPAKLEDSAVYLCASSPTTGGDTQYFGPGTRLTVL.

This clonotype came up a few times. The CDR3 DNA is TGTGCCAGCAGTCACGACAGGGTTTCTTACAATGAGCAGTTCTTC. Translated: CASSHDRVSYNEQFF. This chain uses TRBV12-3 or TRBV12-4 with TRBJ2-1; 7 bases are a match to TRBD1. This CDR3 is built from 15 residues. V shed 5 bases and J 4 bases; nucleotides not matched to a gene: 8.

The J gene is TRBJ2-1, the V gene TRBV5-1, with D possibly called TRBD1 or TRBD2 (7 bases each). The CDR3 covers 16 residues. The germline V gene encodes CDR1 SGHRS and CDR2 YFSETQ. V lost 2 bases to trimming and J lost 5 bases, with 17 bases between them. CDR3 amino acids: CASSLQGTTTNNEQFF. CDR3 DNA sequence: TGCGCCAGCAGCTTACAGGGGACTACCACCAACAATGAGCAGTTCTTC.

This clonotype was detected a few times. The chain uses TRBV5-6 and TRBJ2-5; 7 bases are a match to TRBD1. CDR3 length: 14 amino acids. CDR1 and CDR2 from the germline V gene are SGHDT and YYEEEE. The V gene end was trimmed by 6 bases and the J gene end by 4 bases; junction bases not matched to a gene: 9. This CDR3 reads CASTIGTARETQYF. CDR3 coding DNA: TGTGCCAGCACCATTGGGACAGCGCGAGAGACCCAGTACTTC.

The sample holds a few counts of this clonotype. J is TRBJ2-1 and V is TRBV30; D possibly corresponds to TRBD1 (6 bases). In germline, CDR1 is GTSNPN, CDR2 SVGIG (reference sequence). There are 15 residues in the CDR3. The V end was cut by 1 base, the J end by 6 bases, with 16 bases between. The CDR3 nucleotides are TGTGCCTGGAGTGCATCGGGACATACGTCCAATGAGCAGTTCTTC. It codes for CAWSASGHTSNEQFF.

This clonotype was found once. The V gene is TRBV10-3, the J gene TRBJ2-4; a weak D match, TRBD2 (6 bases). The CDR3 consists of 18 residues. Germline values: CDR1 ENHRY, CDR2 SYGVKD. Between the trimmed V and J ends, which lost 10 bases and 1 base, there was a span of 26 bases. CDR3 bases: TGTGCCAGCCGTTACTACCCCCCGGGAGACGGGGCCAAAAACATTCAGTACTTC. Residues: CASRYYPPGDGAKNIQYF.

This clonotype was observed many times. The rearrangement links TRBV18 to TRBJ1-1; possible D gene TRBD1, 5 bases. In germline, CDR1 is KGHSH, CDR2 LQKENI. The CDR3 loop spans 13 amino acids. The V gene lost 9 bases and the J gene lost 1 base, with 12 bases spanning the gap. CDR3: CASSGDRNTEAFF. Written as DNA, the CDR3 is TGTGCCAGTTCAGGAGACAGGAACACTGAAGCTTTCTTT.

The chain has TRBV9 and TRBJ2-4; D is possibly TRBD1 (6 bases). The CDR3 is made up of 14 amino acids. Trimming stripped 2 bases from V and 6 bases from J, with 12 bases between. Germline lookup yields CDR1 SGDLS and CDR2 YYNGEE. As DNA, the CDR3 is TGTGCCAGCAGCGTTTCGCCAGGGGTAAACATTCAGTACTTC. Translation: CASSVSPGVNIQYF.